Below are 22 T cell receptor beta chains sequenced from a single sample in a study of shared clonotypes between healthy human individuals. The naive CD8 fraction comprised CD45RO-negative cells positively selected for CCR7 and excluded terminally differentiated effector memory CD45RA+ cells. Generated by immunoSEQ multiplex PCR, the TCRdb table keeps only in-frame clones and is missing some. The sample has 750,000 to 1,000,000 clones; roughly 92% are singletons. The sequencing input was naive CD8+ T cells sorted from blood. The source of these receptors is a man aged 25 to 40 in good health.

The rearrangement joins TRBV28 to TRBJ2-1; 14 bases map to TRBD2. CDR1 is MDHEN, CDR2 SYDVKM, per germline. The CDR3 is 15 amino acids. The V and J ends lost 10 bases and 6 bases, in that order; junction bases with no gene match: 8. The CDR3 sequence: CATRSGLAGGNEQFF. CDR3 nucleotide sequence: TGTGCCACCCGATCCGGACTAGCGGGAGGCAATGAGCAGTTCTTC.

The sample holds one count of this clone. V usage is TRBV30 and J usage is TRBJ2-3; D might be TRBD2 (6 bases). This CDR3 spans 14 amino acids. V was pared by 8 bases and J by 2 bases, with 17 bases between. CDR1 and CDR2 (germline): GTSNPN, SVGIG (reference sequence). This CDR3 reads CARTSFDDTDTQYF. The CDR3 nucleotides are TGTGCCCGTACTAGCTTTGATGACACAGATACGCAGTATTTT.

The chain employs TRBV27 and TRBJ2-1; 10 bases are shared with TRBD1. Trimming at V came to 7 bases and at J to 9 bases, leaving 12 bases not matched to a gene. The germline gives CDR1 MNHEY, CDR2 SMNVEV (reference sequence). The CDR3 runs 15 residues. CDR3 amino acids: CASKTGGAYKGEQFF. DNA for the CDR3: TGTGCCAGCAAGACAGGGGGCGCCTACAAGGGTGAGCAGTTCTTC.

This chain links TRBV7-9 with TRBJ2-7, with D perhaps given as TRBD1 or TRBD2 (7 bases each). CDR3 length equals 14 residues. Trimming removed 6 bases at V and 5 bases at J, with 17 bases between. Looked up from germline, CDR1 is SEHNR and CDR2 is FQNEAQ (reference sequence). DNA of the CDR3: TGTGCCAGCAGTTTTCCGACAGGGAGGGACGAGCAGTACTTC. It is translated as CASSFPTGRDEQYF.

This chain connects TRBV27 to TRBJ2-7, with D possibly TRBD2 on 5 matching bases. Trimming removed 7 bases from V and 1 base from J, with 8 bases in between. CDR1 is MNHEY, CDR2 SMNVEV, per germline (reference sequence). The CDR3 is made up of 12 amino acids. The DNA of the CDR3 is TGTGCCAGCATGAGCGGTTCCTACGAGCAGTACTTC. It codes for CASMSGSYEQYF.

As DNA, the CDR3 is TGTGCCAGCAGCCTACCTAATAGGGACAACTCTGGAAACACCATATATTTT. It encodes CASSLPNRDNSGNTIYF. The chain couples TRBV7-9 to TRBJ1-3; D perhaps matches TRBD1 (6 bases). V dropped 5 bases and J dropped 0 bases, with 17 bases sitting between them. Germline V lookup: CDR1 SEHNR, CDR2 FQNEAQ (reference sequence). There are 17 residues in the CDR3.

A single count supports this clone. This sequence joins TRBV7-6 and TRBJ2-5; possibly TRBD1 or TRBD2 for D (5 bases each). There are 15 residues in the CDR3. Per germline, CDR1 SGHVS and CDR2 FNYEAQ. Trimming cost V 5 bases and J 2 bases, with 15 bases left between them. CDR3 residues: CASSPVGDGQETQYF. The CDR3 DNA follows: TGTGCCAGCAGCCCCGTGGGGGACGGACAAGAGACCCAGTACTTC.

CDR3 region: CASSSGKSWQETQYF. DNA for the CDR3: TGCGCCAGCAGCTCAGGAAAGTCTTGGCAAGAGACCCAGTACTTC. V gene TRBV5-1 combines with J gene TRBJ2-5; D is unclear. V was shortened by 3 bases and J by 2 bases, with 14 bases between the two germline ends. Per the germline V gene, CDR1 is SGHRS and CDR2 is YFSETQ. CDR3 length equals 15 residues.

The chain uses TRBV9 and TRBJ1-1; 7 bases map to TRBD1. Germline V lookup: CDR1 SGDLS, CDR2 YYNGEE. The trim removed 1 base at V and 5 bases at J, leaving 8 bases unmatched. The CDR3 runs to 15 residues. CDR3 DNA: TGTGCCAGCAGCGTATCTAGGGGGCGCAGGACTGAAGCTTTCTTT. Protein sequence: CASSVSRGRRTEAFF.

In DNA form, the CDR3 reads TGTGCCAGTAGTAACCGGGACGGTGAGATCTATGGCTACACCTTC. It is translated as CASSNRDGEIYGYTF. V and J are TRBV19 and TRBJ1-2, with D possibly matching TRBD1 (5 bases). The germline V gene encodes CDR1 LNHDA and CDR2 SQIVND (reference sequence). V was trimmed by 4 bases and J by 4 bases, leaving 16 bases between them. The CDR3 runs 15 residues.

This chain uses TRBV12-5 with TRBJ1-5, with a tentative D call TRBD1 (6 bases). The CDR3 length is 18 residues. Trimming removed 2 bases at V and 2 bases at J, with 19 bases between. Per germline, CDR1 LGHNT and CDR2 FRNRAP. The CDR3 loop is CASGLYPMEGGCNQPQHF. The CDR3 nucleotides read TGTGCTAGTGGTTTGTATCCTATGGAGGGGGGATGCAATCAGCCCCAGCATTTT.

The chain has TRBV18 and TRBJ1-1; D is perhaps TRBD1 (5 bases). The V end lost 0 bases, the J end lost 6 bases, and 14 bases lay between the germline ends. Germline V lookup: CDR1 KGHSH, CDR2 LQKENI. This CDR3 has 15 amino acids. CDR3 nucleotides: TGTGCCAGCTCACCACCGGGACCAATGAATCCTGAAGCTTTCTTT. This gives the protein CASSPPGPMNPEAFF.

This chain joins TRBV14 and TRBJ2-3; D is uncertain. Trimming took 2 bases from V and 5 from J, leaving 5 bases between them. The CDR3 sequence is 12 residues long. From germline, CDR1 is SGHDN and CDR2 FVKESK. The CDR3 spells CASSQLGDTQYF. In DNA, the CDR3 is TGTGCCAGCAGCCAACTAGGAGATACGCAGTATTTT.

V and J are TRBV2 and TRBJ2-3; D is ambiguous. CDR1 is SNHLY and CDR2 is FYNNEI in the germline V gene. V gave up 11 bases and J gave up 6 bases, with 15 bases separating them. There are 12 residues in the CDR3. As DNA, the CDR3 is TGTGCCCCCCGGCTAGTTGGGGATACGCAGTATTTT. It is translated as CAPRLVGDTQYF.

The chain carries TRBV29-1 and TRBJ2-3; D not resolved. V dropped 2 bases and J dropped 7 bases, with 16 bases sitting between them. CDR3 size: 14 residues. From germline, CDR1 is SQVTM and CDR2 ANQGSEA. The CDR3 loop reads CSVEWVSGANTQYF. In DNA form, the CDR3 reads TGCAGCGTTGAATGGGTTAGTGGAGCCAATACGCAGTATTTT.

The genes are TRBV29-1 and TRBJ2-7, with 8 nucleotides matching TRBD2. V was pared by 3 bases and J by 4 bases, with 2 bases of the junction left unmatched. CDR1 and CDR2 (germline): SQVTM, ANQGSEA. This CDR3 is built from 12 residues. DNA of the CDR3: TGCAGCGTTGAGCGGGGGGAATACGAGCAGTACTTC. This encodes CSVERGEYEQYF.

In its sample, this clone was seen once. The chain employs TRBV30 and TRBJ1-1; no definite D call. Germline CDR1 is GTSNPN and CDR2 is SVGIG (reference sequence). The CDR3 extends over 13 amino acids. The V end lost 4 bases, the J end lost 2 bases, and 11 bases lay between the germline ends. DNA of the CDR3: TGTGCCTGGACCCGGGCCGAAAACACTGAAGCTTTCTTT. Protein sequence: CAWTRAENTEAFF.

The J gene is TRBJ2-7, the V gene TRBV7-9, with a weak D call TRBD2 (6 bases). Trimming pared 5 bases from V and 3 bases from J, leaving 17 bases between. This CDR3 has 15 residues. Germline assignment: CDR1 SEHNR and CDR2 FQNEAQ (reference sequence). The CDR3 DNA follows: TGTGCCAGCAGCGGTATGCGGGACTTGCACTACGAGCAGTACTTC. It encodes CASSGMRDLHYEQYF.

V is TRBV15 and J is TRBJ1-2, with D perhaps TRBD1 (6 bases). Between the trimmed V and J ends, which lost 3 bases and 4 bases, there was a span of 18 bases. Germline V gene data show CDR1 as LNHNV and CDR2 as YYDKDF (reference sequence). The CDR3 loop spans 16 amino acids. The CDR3 nucleotides read TGTGCCACCAGCAGCGGGGGGCCGATAAACACCTATGGCTACACCTTC. Residues: CATSSGGPINTYGYTF.

About this clone itself: The same CDR3 is also encoded by other DNA sequences in this sample. V gene TRBV13 combines with J gene TRBJ2-1; D gene ambiguous. There are 13 residues in the CDR3. Deletions cut 0 bases from V and 2 bases from J, with 2 bases between. Germline V lookup: CDR1 PRHDT, CDR2 FYEKMQ (reference sequence). DNA for the CDR3: TGTGCCAGCAGCTTAGGGGCCTACAATGAGCAGTTCTTC. Protein product: CASSLGAYNEQFF.

This clone was observed a handful of times. V and J are TRBV7-9 and TRBJ2-1; 9 nucleotides agree with TRBD1. Germline CDR1 and CDR2: SEHNR and FQNEAQ (reference sequence). CDR3 length equals 14 residues. V lost 1 base to trimming and J lost 8 bases; unmatched junction nucleotides: 3. The CDR3 loop reads CASSLVDRGHEQFF. The CDR3, as DNA: TGTGCCAGCAGCTTAGTGGACAGGGGCCATGAGCAGTTCTTC. Variable domain in full (rest from reference TRBV7-9 and TRBJ2-1): DTGVSQNPRHKITKRGQNVTFRCDPISEHNRLYWYRQTLGQGPEFLTYFQNEAQLEKSRLLSDRFSAERPKGSFSTLEIQRTEQGDSAMYLCASSLVDRGHEQFFGPGTRLTVL.

The chain has TRBV6-5 and TRBJ2-1; tentatively, D is TRBD2 (6 bases). The CDR3 is 16 amino acids. Trimming stripped 0 bases from V and 0 bases from J, with 9 bases between. In germline, CDR1 is MNHEY, CDR2 SVGAGI. This CDR3 is CASSYSAGLSYNEQFF. CDR3 nucleotides: TGTGCCAGCAGTTACTCCGCGGGGCTCTCCTACAATGAGCAGTTCTTC.